One and the same sample provided the 11 T cell receptor beta chains below, sequenced in a study of shared clonotypes between healthy human individuals. Sequenced by immunoSEQ multiplex PCR; TCRdb stores in-frame clones only, minus some. The profile covers some 2,500,000 clones, with roughly 93% appearing a single time and 0.36% taken by the ten largest. The specimen sequenced was naive CD4+ T cells from PBMCs. Subset defined: CD45RA+ positively selected. The receptors stem from a young man in good health. Some clones in this sample may be carry-over from other donors' samples.

The gene calls are TRBV25-1 and TRBJ1-4; D is unclear. The CDR3 spans 13 residues. Germline-derived CDR1 and CDR2 are MGHDK and SYGVNS. Trimming pared 8 bases from V and 3 bases from J, leaving 10 bases between. The chain's CDR3 is CASQDRSNEKLFF. The CDR3 DNA follows: TGTGCCAGCCAGGACCGATCTAATGAAAAACTGTTTTTT.

The rearrangement uses TRBV5-4 and TRBJ2-7; 11 bases map to TRBD2. The junction had 5 bases not matched to a gene; V was cut back by 4 bases and J by 2 bases. CDR3 size: 15 residues. Germline V lookup: CDR1 SGHNT, CDR2 YYREEE (reference sequence). This CDR3 is CASSEGLADPYEQYF. The CDR3 DNA is TGTGCCAGCAGCGAGGGACTAGCGGATCCCTACGAGCAGTACTTC.

This clone was observed a single time. This chain uses TRBV4-1 with TRBJ2-7, with D tentatively TRBD1 (5 bases). Trimming took off 2 bases at V and 4 bases at J, with 15 bases between the two ends. Germline V CDR1 and CDR2: MGHRA, YSYEKL. This CDR3 region has 15 residues. The DNA of the CDR3 is TGCGCCAGCAGCCAACTATGGGGCTCTTATTACGAGCAGTACTTC. This translates into CASSQLWGSYYEQYF.

This clone occurred a few times. The chain links TRBV11-3 to TRBJ2-2; D not certain. CDR1 and CDR2 (germline): SGHNT, YENEEA. V lost 2 bases to trimming and J lost 6 bases, with 4 bases between them. The length of the CDR3 is 12 residues. The CDR3, as DNA: TGTGCCAGCAGCTTAACTCCCGGGGAGCTGTTTTTT. Its protein product is CASSLTPGELFF. Using reference TRBV11-3 and TRBJ2-2 for the parts outside the CDR3, the full variable domain is EAGVVQSPRYKIIEKKQPVAFWCNPISGHNTLYWYLQNLGQGPELLIRYENEEAVDDSQLPKDRFSAERLKGVDSTLKIQPAELGDSAVYLCASSLTPGELFFGEGSRLTVL.

V and J are TRBV14 and TRBJ2-3; 8 nucleotides line up with TRBD1. The germline CDR1 and CDR2 sequences are SGHDN and FVKESK. The trim removed 3 bases at V and 5 bases at J, leaving 4 bases unmatched. The CDR3 loop spans 14 amino acids. DNA for the CDR3: TGTGCCAGCAGCCACCGACAGGGGAGAGATACGCAGTATTTT. Amino acid sequence: CASSHRQGRDTQYF.

This sequence joins TRBV28 and TRBJ1-1; D may be TRBD1 (6 bases). Trimming took 3 bases from V and 1 from J, leaving 9 bases between them. Germline V CDR1 and CDR2: MDHEN, SYDVKM. This CDR3 has 14 amino acids. CDR3 coding DNA: TGTGCCAGCAGTTTCGAGGGGGGGAACACTGAAGCTTTCTTT. It codes for CASSFEGGNTEAFF.

This clone was seen once. J is TRBJ2-1 and V is TRBV18, with TRBD2 identical over 11 bases. This CDR3 has 15 residues. Germline values: CDR1 KGHSH, CDR2 LQKENI. The V gene end was trimmed by 2 bases and the J gene end by 7 bases; junction bases not matched to a gene: 4. The CDR3 here is CASSPSTSGDNEQFF. CDR3 bases: TGTGCCAGCTCACCATCGACTAGCGGGGATAATGAGCAGTTCTTC.

The gene calls are TRBV5-1 and TRBJ2-1, with TRBD2 identical over 8 bases. The CDR3 covers 17 residues. Losses at the gene ends were 2 bases for V and 2 bases for J; bases not matched to a gene: 9. Germline CDR1 and CDR2: SGHRS and YFSETQ. CDR3 in amino acids: CASSFPSNGRAYNEQFF. CDR3 in DNA: TGCGCCAGCAGCTTCCCCTCAAACGGGAGGGCCTACAATGAGCAGTTCTTC.

The chain carries TRBV7-2 and TRBJ2-5; tentative D call: TRBD2 (5 bases). The CDR3 extends over 14 amino acids. The germline gives CDR1 SGHTA, CDR2 FQGNSA. Deletions cut 2 bases from V and 2 bases from J, with 9 bases between. DNA of the CDR3: TGTGCCAGCAGCTTAAGATCGGGGCAAGAGACCCAGTACTTC. Translating it yields CASSLRSGQETQYF. Full variable domain (missing parts from reference TRBV7-2 and TRBJ2-5): GAGVSQSPSNKVTEKGKDVELRCDPISGHTALYWYRQSLGQGLEFLIYFQGNSAPDKSGLPSDRFSAERTGGSVSTLTIQRTQQEDSAVYLCASSLRSGQETQYFGPGTRLLVL.

The chain links TRBV29-1 to TRBJ2-1, with 10 bases aligning to TRBD1. The CDR3 is 14 residues long. From germline, CDR1 is SQVTM and CDR2 ANQGSEA. The V and J ends lost 7 bases and 7 bases, in that order; junction bases with no gene match: 10. The CDR3 spells CSAKWTGGWNEQFF. DNA of the CDR3: TGCAGCGCCAAGTGGACAGGGGGTTGGAATGAGCAGTTCTTC.

The rearrangement links TRBV29-1 to TRBJ1-2; D gene uncertain. V was shortened by 8 bases and J by 3 bases, with 13 bases between the two germline ends. The length of the CDR3 is 12 residues. Per the germline V gene, CDR1 is SQVTM and CDR2 is ANQGSEA. CDR3 loop: CSHSLLHYGYTF. The CDR3, as DNA: TGCAGCCATAGTCTGCTGCACTATGGCTACACCTTC.